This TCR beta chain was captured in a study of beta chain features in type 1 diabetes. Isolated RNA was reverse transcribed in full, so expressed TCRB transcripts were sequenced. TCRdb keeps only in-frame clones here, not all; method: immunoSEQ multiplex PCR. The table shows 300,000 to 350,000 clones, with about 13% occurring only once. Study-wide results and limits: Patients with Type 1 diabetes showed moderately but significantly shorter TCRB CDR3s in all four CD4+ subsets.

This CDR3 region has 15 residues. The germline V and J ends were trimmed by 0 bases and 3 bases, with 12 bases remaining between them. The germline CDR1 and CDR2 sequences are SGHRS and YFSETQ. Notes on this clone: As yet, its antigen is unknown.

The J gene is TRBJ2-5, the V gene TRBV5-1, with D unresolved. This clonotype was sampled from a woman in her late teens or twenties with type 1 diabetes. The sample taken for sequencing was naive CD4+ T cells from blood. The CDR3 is CASSLVATQKETQYF. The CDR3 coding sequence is TGCGCCAGCAGCTTGGTGGCGACACAGAAAGAGACCCAGTACTTC.